A single sample gave rise to the 13 T cell receptor beta chains below, sequenced in a study of early T cells in non-severe SARS-CoV-2 infection. TCRdb passed the 5' RACE reads through MiXCR, listing each CDR3 protein once. The sample contains under 70,000 distinct CDR3 sequences, 13% of which appear only once. The material sequenced was whole blood, taken at baseline. The receptors stem from an adult who was a healthcare worker with PCR-confirmed SARS-CoV-2 infection or an uninfected control (not recorded which).

The chain recombines TRBV5-1 with TRBJ2-1; 7 bases align to TRBD1. Germline lookup yields CDR1 SGHRS and CDR2 YFSETQ. Trimming cost V 4 bases and J 0 bases; bases outside gene matches: 10. This CDR3 region has 17 residues. The CDR3 DNA sequence: TGCGCCAGCAGCCAAGGGACAGCGGCGCCCTCCTACAATGAGCAGTTCTTC. It specifies CASSQGTAAPSYNEQFF.

This clonotype appeared a few times. V gene TRBV20-1 combines with J gene TRBJ2-7, with 7 bases that match TRBD1. V lost 4 bases and J lost 2; bases outside the gene matches: 2. This CDR3 is built from 12 residues. Looked up from germline, CDR1 is DFQATT and CDR2 is SNEGSKA (reference sequence). The CDR3 sequence: CSAKTGPYEQYF. CDR3 nucleotide sequence: TGCAGTGCTAAGACAGGGCCCTACGAGCAGTACTTC.

This clonotype was picked up a small number of times. This rearrangement joins TRBV3-1 to TRBJ2-7; TRBD2 aligns across 11 bases. V dropped 4 bases and J dropped 5; count of bases not matched to a gene: 7. Germline assignment: CDR1 LGHDT and CDR2 YNNKEL (reference sequence). The CDR3 length is 15 residues. The CDR3 region is CASSRLAGGRNEQYF. The CDR3 bases are TGTGCCAGCAGCCGGTTAGCGGGGGGGCGGAACGAGCAGTACTTC.

This clonotype was found a few times. V gene TRBV7-8 combines with J gene TRBJ2-7; 7 positions match TRBD1. The CDR3 loop spans 13 amino acids. J lost 2 bases, V lost 5 bases, and 3 bases had no gene match. Per germline, CDR1 SGHVS and CDR2 FQNEAQ. CDR3 nucleotides: TGTGCCAGCAGCCCGGGACAGACCTACGAGCAGTACTTC. Translation gives CASSPGQTYEQYF.

The chain combines TRBV9 with TRBJ2-1; a possible D gene is TRBD1 (6 bases). V lost 5 bases and J 4 bases, leaving 16 bases between the germline ends. Germline V gene data show CDR1 as SGDLS and CDR2 as YYNGEE. The CDR3 is made up of 15 amino acids. The CDR3 sequence is CASSVSGTTYNEQFF. The CDR3 DNA follows: TGTGCCAGCAGTGTCAGTGGGACAACGTACAATGAGCAGTTCTTC. The full variable domain, rest sourced from reference TRBV9 and TRBJ2-1, is DSGVTQTPKHLITATGQRVTLRCSPRSGDLSVYWYQQSLDQGLQFLIQYYNGEERAKGNILERFSAQQFPDLHSELNLSSLELGDSALYFCASSVSGTTYNEQFFGPGTRLTVL.

Ten or more counts support this clonotype. The chain combines TRBV4-1 with TRBJ2-2; 7 bases are shared with TRBD2. The germline CDR1 and CDR2 sequences are MGHRA and YSYEKL. This CDR3 comprises 17 residues. J lost 1 base, V lost 0 bases, and 5 bases had no gene match. Here the CDR3 reads CASSQELAALNTGELFF. In DNA, the CDR3 is TGCGCCAGCAGCCAAGAGCTAGCGGCCCTGAACACCGGGGAGCTGTTTTTT.

This clonotype was counted only a few times. The chain carries TRBV7-3 and TRBJ2-3; tentative D call: TRBD2 (7 bases). There are 20 residues in the CDR3. The germline V gene has CDR1 SGHTA and CDR2 FQGTGA. V lost 0 bases to trimming and J lost 6 bases, with 28 bases between them. The CDR3: CASSLTATGRGGNRWDTQYF. The DNA for the CDR3 is TGTGCCAGCAGCTTAACCGCCACCGGAAGGGGGGGCAATCGGTGGGATACGCAGTATTTT.

The gene calls are TRBV10-3 and TRBJ1-2, with D tentatively TRBD1 (5 bases). V was cut by 7 bases and J by 7 bases, with 13 bases left in between. This CDR3 is built from 12 residues. The germline V gene has CDR1 ENHRY and CDR2 SYGVKD. In DNA, the CDR3 is TGTGCCATCAACCGGGACGGGGTTGGCTACACCTTC. It specifies CAINRDGVGYTF.

There are a few counts of this clonotype. The chain links TRBV12-3 or TRBV12-4 to TRBJ1-6, with unresolved D. V was shortened by 5 bases and J by 9 bases, with 11 bases between the two germline ends. The CDR3 runs 13 residues. DNA of the CDR3: TGTGCCAGCAGTCAAAGCCTGGGTTCACCCCTCCACTTT. This translates into CASSQSLGSPLHF.

This clonotype came up many times. The rearrangement uses TRBV5-1 and TRBJ1-2; D ambiguous. Germline CDR1 reads SGHRS; CDR2 reads YFSETQ. The CDR3 consists of 13 residues. The V gene lost 3 bases and the J gene lost 2 bases, with 8 bases spanning the gap. CDR3 nucleotide sequence: TGCGCCAGCAGCTCGAGAGGGAACTATGGCTACACCTTC. It translates to CASSSRGNYGYTF.

The V call is TRBV5-1, the J call TRBJ2-3, with D possibly matching TRBD1 (6 bases). The CDR3 sequence is 14 residues long. The germline gives CDR1 SGHRS, CDR2 YFSETQ. Trimming left V 5 bases short and J 0 bases short, with 10 bases between. This CDR3 reads CASRWDTSTDTQYF. CDR3 sequence (DNA): TGCGCCAGCAGATGGGACACCAGCACAGATACGCAGTATTTT. Variable domain in full (rest from reference TRBV5-1 and TRBJ2-3): KAGVTQTPRYLIKTRGQQVTLSCSPISGHRSVSWYQQTPGQGLQFLFEYFSETQRNKGNFPGRFSGRQFSNSRSEMNVSTLELGDSALYLCASRWDTSTDTQYFGPGTRLTVL.

This clonotype has at least ten counts. This rearrangement joins TRBV9 to TRBJ2-7, with D possibly being TRBD1 or TRBD2 (5 bases each). V was pared by 4 bases and J by 5 bases, with 19 bases between. Germline CDR1 reads SGDLS; CDR2 reads YYNGEE. There are 15 residues in the CDR3. CDR3 sequence (DNA): TGTGCCAGCAGCTCCCGCCGGGACGTAGATGACGAGCAGTACTTC. Translating it yields CASSSRRDVDDEQYF.

This clonotype was seen only a few times. The chain is built from TRBV28 and TRBJ2-7; 10 bases agree with TRBD1. Losses at the gene ends were 10 bases for V and 4 bases for J; bases not matched to a gene: 10. This CDR3 is built from 14 residues. In germline, CDR1 is MDHEN, CDR2 SYDVKM. CDR3 DNA: TGTGCCACCACCTCGACAGGGGGCAGGTACGAGCAGTACTTC. Its protein is CATTSTGGRYEQYF.